Following are 23 T cell receptor beta chains from one sample sequenced in a study of T cell changes during pregnancy in multiple sclerosis. Clones were sequenced by immunoSEQ multiplex PCR, and TCRdb holds only the in-frame ones, with some missing. The sample contains about 73,000 clones, more than 80% of which appear only once. The sequencing used peripheral blood, collected in the second trimester of pregnancy. Receptor source: a female donor in good health, enrolled as a control in a pregnancy study.

The chain combines TRBV7-2 with TRBJ2-7, with D possibly being TRBD1 (6 bases). CDR1 is SGHTA, CDR2 FQGNSA, per germline. This CDR3 is built from 14 residues. The V end lost 2 bases, the J end lost 3 bases, and 11 bases lay between the germline ends. CDR3 coding DNA: TGTGCCAGCAGCTTATATTCAGGGGTCTACGAGCAGTACTTC. This gives the protein CASSLYSGVYEQYF.

The chain is built from TRBV7-3 and TRBJ2-7, with TRBD1 matching over 9 bases. CDR3 size: 14 residues. Germline-derived CDR1 and CDR2 are SGHTA and FQGTGA. Trimming at V came to 5 bases and at J to 6 bases, leaving 8 bases not matched to a gene. CDR3 nucleotide sequence: TGTGCCAGCAGCATATCGGGACAGGGCTCCGAGCAGTACTTC. Its translation: CASSISGQGSEQYF.

The chain carries TRBV28 and TRBJ1-2, with 8 bases lining up with TRBD1. This CDR3 region has 12 residues. The J segment lost 7 bases and the V segment lost 6 bases, leaving 4 bases of the junction unmatched. Germline loops: CDR1 MDHEN, CDR2 SYDVKM. CDR3 amino acids: CASRHQGAGYTF. The CDR3 DNA reads as TGTGCCAGCAGACATCAGGGGGCTGGCTACACCTTC.

This rearrangement joins TRBV27 to TRBJ1-2, with D perhaps TRBD1 (6 bases). The V end was cut by 2 bases, the J end by 14 bases, with 6 bases between. The germline CDR1 and CDR2 sequences are MNHEY and SMNVEV (reference sequence). The CDR3 contains 9 residues. In DNA form, the CDR3 reads TGTGCCAGCAGTTTAAGGGGGACCTTC. As protein: CASSLRGTF.

The V call is TRBV7-9, the J call TRBJ1-4; maybe TRBD1 (6 bases). Germline-derived CDR1 and CDR2 are SEHNR and FQNEAQ (reference sequence). This CDR3 is 14 amino acids long. The V end was cut by 4 bases, the J end by 5 bases, with 11 bases between. The DNA of the CDR3 is TGTGCCAGCAGCTACGACAGGTTGAATGAAAAACTGTTTTTT. As protein: CASSYDRLNEKLFF. Combining the CDR3 with reference TRBV7-9 and TRBJ1-4 gives the whole variable domain DTGVSQNPRHKITKRGQNVTFRCDPISEHNRLYWYRQTLGQGPEFLTYFQNEAQLEKSRLLSDRFSAERPKGSFSTLEIQRTEQGDSAMYLCASSYDRLNEKLFFGSGTQLSVL.

The chain links TRBV2 to TRBJ1-1; maybe TRBD1 (6 bases). This CDR3 has 14 amino acids. V gave up 7 bases and J gave up 2 bases, with 14 bases separating them. Germline-derived CDR1 and CDR2 are SNHLY and FYNNEI. The CDR3 coding sequence is TGTGCCAGCAAGATTGGCAGGGGAAACACTGAAGCTTTCTTT. The encoded protein is CASKIGRGNTEAFF.

The chain couples TRBV10-3 to TRBJ1-1; 9 nucleotides match TRBD1. CDR1 ENHRY and CDR2 SYGVKD come from the germline V gene. This CDR3 is built from 16 residues. The J segment lost 1 base and the V segment lost 0 bases, leaving 3 bases of the junction unmatched. CDR3 nucleotide sequence: TGTGCCATCAGTGAGTCGGAGGACAGGGGGAACACTGAAGCTTTCTTT. Its translation is CAISESEDRGNTEAFF.

The V call is TRBV5-6, the J call TRBJ2-1; 7 bases align to TRBD1. Losses at the gene ends were 2 bases for V and 0 bases for J; bases not matched to a gene: 8. CDR1 is SGHDT, CDR2 YYEEEE, per germline. The length of the CDR3 is 17 residues. CDR3 amino acids: CASSFYRQGLSYNEQFF. The DNA of the CDR3 is TGTGCCAGCAGCTTCTATCGACAGGGCCTCTCCTACAATGAGCAGTTCTTC.

This clone was detected only once. The chain is built from TRBV5-6 and TRBJ2-6; no clear D. V lost 3 bases and J 0 bases, leaving 7 bases between the germline ends. The germline CDR1 and CDR2 sequences are SGHDT and YYEEEE. This CDR3 has 15 residues. The CDR3 DNA sequence: TGTGCCAGCAGCTCACTGAGCTCTGGGGCCAACGTCCTGACTTTC. Its translation is CASSSLSSGANVLTF. Using reference TRBV5-6 and TRBJ2-6 for the parts outside the CDR3, the full variable domain is DAGVTQSPTHLIKTRGQQVTLRCSPKSGHDTVSWYQQALGQGPQFIFQYYEEEERQRGNFPDRFSGHQFPNYSSELNVNALLLGDSALYLCASSSLSSGANVLTFGAGSRLTVL.

The rearrangement joins TRBV5-4 to TRBJ2-3; TRBD1 aligns across 8 bases. Looked up from germline, CDR1 is SGHNT and CDR2 is YYREEE (reference sequence). The CDR3 spans 15 residues. V shed 3 bases and J 1 base; nucleotides not matched to a gene: 4. The CDR3 loop is CASSSMTGGTDTQYF. The CDR3 bases are TGTGCCAGCAGCTCAATGACAGGGGGCACAGATACGCAGTATTTT.

V and J are TRBV7-9 and TRBJ2-1; 8 bases line up with TRBD2. Germline CDR1 and CDR2: SEHNR and FQNEAQ (reference sequence). Trimming removed 5 bases from V and 0 bases from J; junction bases left unmatched: 0. The CDR3 consists of 14 residues. CDR3 in amino acids: CASSGTSSYNEQFF. CDR3 in DNA: TGTGCCAGCAGCGGGACTAGCTCCTACAATGAGCAGTTCTTC. The variable domain in full, completed from reference TRBV7-9 and TRBJ2-1, reads DTGVSQNPRHKITKRGQNVTFRCDPISEHNRLYWYRQTLGQGPEFLTYFQNEAQLEKSRLLSDRFSAERPKGSFSTLEIQRTEQGDSAMYLCASSGTSSYNEQFFGPGTRLTVL.

The rearrangement uses TRBV6-5 and TRBJ2-5; 7 bases are a match to TRBD2. With 4 bases clipped from V and 2 bases from J, the junction kept 7 bases outside the gene matches. Germline CDR1 reads MNHEY; CDR2 reads SVGAGI. This CDR3 is built from 15 residues. CDR3 sequence (DNA): TGTGCCAGCAGTTTCCTGTCGGGGGGACAAGAGACCCAGTACTTC. Protein sequence: CASSFLSGGQETQYF.

The V call is TRBV21-1, the J call TRBJ2-7; the table's D call, TRBD2, was not checked against the DNA. TRBV21-1 is listed as a pseudogene. This CDR3 region has 13 residues. In DNA form, the CDR3 reads TGTGTAATGGAGGGTTGTGTATCCTACGAGCAGTACTTC. Translation: CVMEGCVSYEQYF.

The chain links TRBV6-5 to TRBJ2-6; D possibly corresponds to TRBD2 (5 bases). Germline V gene sequence: CDR1 MNHEY, CDR2 SVGAGI. Trimming removed 4 bases from V and 3 bases from J, with 10 bases in between. This CDR3 is 15 amino acids long. For the CDR3, the DNA is TGTGCCAGCAGTTCATGGAGCGGTGGGGCCAACGTCCTGACTTTC. It yields the protein CASSSWSGGANVLTF.

The chain combines TRBV29-1 with TRBJ2-1; the match to TRBD1 covers 7 bases. The ends lost 6 bases at V and 9 bases at J; junction bases unmatched: 8. This CDR3 is 12 amino acids long. Germline V gene sequence: CDR1 SQVTM, CDR2 ANQGSEA. CDR3 in DNA: TGCAGCGTGACGACAGGGTGGGGTGAGCAGTTCTTC. Translation gives CSVTTGWGEQFF.

This chain links TRBV12-5 with TRBJ2-1; 8 bases align to TRBD2. Trimming at V came to 6 bases and at J to 6 bases, leaving 4 bases not matched to a gene. This CDR3 has 13 residues. CDR1 and CDR2 from the germline V gene are LGHNT and FRNRAP. CDR3 in DNA: TGTGCTAGTGGGGGACTAGGCTCCAATGAGCAGTTCTTC. Its translation is CASGGLGSNEQFF.

This rearrangement joins TRBV19 to TRBJ1-5; TRBD1 matches 8 bases. This CDR3 is built from 17 residues. The junction had 8 bases not matched to a gene; V was cut back by 3 bases and J by 1 base. In germline, CDR1 is LNHDA, CDR2 SQIVND (reference sequence). Here the CDR3 DNA reads TGTGCCAGTAGTATCCTATCAGGGGGCCGCAGCAATCAGCCCCAGCATTTT. This sequence encodes CASSILSGGRSNQPQHF. Filled out from reference TRBV19 and TRBJ1-5, the complete variable domain reads DGGITQSPKYLFRKEGQNVTLSCEQNLNHDAMYWYRQDPGQGLRLIYYSQIVNDFQKGDIAEGYSVSREKKESFPLTVTSAQKNPTAFYLCASSILSGGRSNQPQHFGDGTRLSIL.

This chain uses TRBV4-2 with TRBJ2-1; no firm D call. CDR1 and CDR2 from the germline V gene are LGHNA and YNFKEQ. The V gene lost 0 bases and the J gene lost 8 bases, with 5 bases spanning the gap. The CDR3 totals 12 residues. The CDR3 is CASSQERDEQFF. For the CDR3, the DNA is TGTGCCAGCAGCCAAGAACGCGATGAGCAGTTCTTC.

V and J are TRBV6-5 and TRBJ1-2, with 8 bases fitting TRBD1. Per the germline V gene, CDR1 is MNHEY and CDR2 is SVGAGI. Trimming cost V 8 bases and J 8 bases; bases outside gene matches: 7. The CDR3 sequence is 12 residues long. The CDR3 DNA reads TGTGCCAGCTACTACAGGGGGAAGGGCTACACCTTC. Residues: CASYYRGKGYTF.

The chain links TRBV7-3 to TRBJ2-3; 8 bases match TRBD2. The J segment lost 3 bases and the V segment lost 4 bases, leaving 3 bases of the junction unmatched. CDR3 size: 14 residues. Germline V gene sequence: CDR1 SGHTA, CDR2 FQGTGA. Here the CDR3 reads CASSSGLATDTQYF. In nucleotides, the CDR3 is TGTGCCAGCAGCTCCGGACTAGCAACAGATACGCAGTATTTT. The full variable domain, completed using reference TRBV7-3 and TRBJ2-3, is GAGVSQTPSNKVTEKGKYVELRCDPISGHTALYWYRQSLGQGPEFLIYFQGTGAADDSGLPNDRFFAVRPEGSVSTLKIQRTERGDSAVYLCASSSGLATDTQYFGPGTRLTVL.

V gene TRBV5-1 combines with J gene TRBJ2-7, with D unclear. CDR3 size: 12 residues. Germline lookup yields CDR1 SGHRS and CDR2 YFSETQ. V was pared by 4 bases and J by 0 bases, with 5 bases between. The CDR3 coding sequence is TGCGCCAGCAGCCCTCCCTCCTACGAGCAGTACTTC. Translation: CASSPPSYEQYF.

The chain links TRBV4-3 to TRBJ1-1; D ambiguous. This CDR3 contains 12 residues. Trimming pared 0 bases from V and 11 bases from J, leaving 10 bases between. Per germline, CDR1 LGHNA and CDR2 YSLEER. CDR3 protein: CASSQDRVEAFF. CDR3 DNA sequence: TGCGCCAGCAGCCAAGATCGGGTGGAGGCTTTCTTT.

The rearrangement links TRBV9 to TRBJ2-7; 7 nucleotides match TRBD2. The CDR3 is 13 residues long. CDR1 is SGDLS and CDR2 is YYNGEE in the germline V gene. V trimming: 10 bases; J trimming: 4 bases; junction bases outside the gene matches: 11. The CDR3 spells CASAGEPNYEQYF. The CDR3 DNA reads as TGTGCCTCTGCGGGGGAACCAAATTACGAGCAGTACTTC.